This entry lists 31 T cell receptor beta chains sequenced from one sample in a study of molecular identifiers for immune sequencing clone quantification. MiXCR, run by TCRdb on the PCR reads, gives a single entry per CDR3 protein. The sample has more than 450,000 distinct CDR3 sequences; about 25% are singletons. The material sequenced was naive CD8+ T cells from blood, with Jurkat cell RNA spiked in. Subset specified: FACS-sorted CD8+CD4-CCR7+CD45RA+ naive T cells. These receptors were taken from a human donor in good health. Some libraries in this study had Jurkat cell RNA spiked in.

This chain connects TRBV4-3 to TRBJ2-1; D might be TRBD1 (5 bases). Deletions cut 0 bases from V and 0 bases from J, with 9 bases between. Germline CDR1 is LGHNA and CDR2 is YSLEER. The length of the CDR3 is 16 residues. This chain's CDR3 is CASSQDGAISYNEQFF. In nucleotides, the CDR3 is TGCGCCAGCAGCCAAGATGGGGCGATCTCCTACAATGAGCAGTTCTTC.

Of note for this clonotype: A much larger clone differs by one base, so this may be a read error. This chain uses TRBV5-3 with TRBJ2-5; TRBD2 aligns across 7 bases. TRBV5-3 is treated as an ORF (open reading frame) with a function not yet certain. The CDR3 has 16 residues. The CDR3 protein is CVSSLLVGGPSETQYF. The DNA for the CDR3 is TGTGTCAGCAGCTTGTTGGTGGGAGGGCCATCGGAGACCCAGTACTTC.

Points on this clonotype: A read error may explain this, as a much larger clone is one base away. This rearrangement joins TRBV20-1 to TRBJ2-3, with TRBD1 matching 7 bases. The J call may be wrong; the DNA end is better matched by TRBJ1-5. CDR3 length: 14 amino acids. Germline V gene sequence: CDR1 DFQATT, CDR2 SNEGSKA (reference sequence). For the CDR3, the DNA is TGCAGTGCTAGCTCCAGAGGAGGGACAGATACGCAGCATTTT. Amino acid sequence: CSASSRGGTDTQHF.

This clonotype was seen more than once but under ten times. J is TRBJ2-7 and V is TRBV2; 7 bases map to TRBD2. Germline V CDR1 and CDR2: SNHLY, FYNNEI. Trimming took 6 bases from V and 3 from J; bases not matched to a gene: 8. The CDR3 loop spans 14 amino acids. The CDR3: CASSGGGTIYEQYF. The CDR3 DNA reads TGTGCCAGCAGCGGGGGAGGGACTATCTACGAGCAGTACTTC.

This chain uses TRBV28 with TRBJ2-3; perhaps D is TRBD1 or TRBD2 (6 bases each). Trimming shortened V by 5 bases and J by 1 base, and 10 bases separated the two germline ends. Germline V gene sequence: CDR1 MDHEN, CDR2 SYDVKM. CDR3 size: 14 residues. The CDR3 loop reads CASSARGRTDTQYF. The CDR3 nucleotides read TGTGCCAGCAGTGCCCGGGGGCGCACAGATACGCAGTATTTT.

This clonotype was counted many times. CDR3 amino acids: CASSLKGQGAWDQPQHF. CDR3 sequence (DNA): TGTGCCAGCAGCTTAAAGGGACAGGGGGCGTGGGATCAGCCCCAGCATTTT. The chain combines TRBV7-2 with TRBJ1-5; TRBD1 matches at 12 bases. The CDR3 covers 17 residues. The germline CDR1 and CDR2 sequences are SGHTA and FQGNSA. The V gene end was trimmed by 2 bases and the J gene end by 5 bases; junction bases not matched to a gene: 7.

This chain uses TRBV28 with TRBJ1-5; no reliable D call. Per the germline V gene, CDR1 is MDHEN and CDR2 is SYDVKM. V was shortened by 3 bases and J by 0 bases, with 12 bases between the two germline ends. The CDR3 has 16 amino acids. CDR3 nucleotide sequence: TGTGCCAGCAGTTTGTTTGGTCGGTATAGCAATCAGCCCCAGCATTTT. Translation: CASSLFGRYSNQPQHF.

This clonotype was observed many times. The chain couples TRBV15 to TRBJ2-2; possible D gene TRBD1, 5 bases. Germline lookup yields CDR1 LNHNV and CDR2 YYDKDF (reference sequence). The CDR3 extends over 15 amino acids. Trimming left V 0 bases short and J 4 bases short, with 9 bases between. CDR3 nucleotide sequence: TGTGCCACCAGCAGAGATTTGGGGCTCACCGGGGAGCTGTTTTTT. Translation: CATSRDLGLTGELFF.

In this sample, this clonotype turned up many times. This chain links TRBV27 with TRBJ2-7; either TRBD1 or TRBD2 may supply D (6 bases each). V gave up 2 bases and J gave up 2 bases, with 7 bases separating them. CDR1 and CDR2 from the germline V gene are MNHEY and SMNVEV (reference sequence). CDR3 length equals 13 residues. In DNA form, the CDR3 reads TGTGCCAGCAGTTTAAGGGGGGCCTACGAGCAGTACTTC. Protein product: CASSLRGAYEQYF.

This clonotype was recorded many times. The chain's CDR3 is CSVEDRTYEQYF. The CDR3 DNA sequence: TGCAGCGTGGAGGACCGTACCTACGAGCAGTACTTC. The V and J genes are TRBV29-1 and TRBJ2-7; tentatively, D is TRBD2 (5 bases). The CDR3 extends over 12 amino acids. Deletions cut 6 bases from V and 2 bases from J, with 11 bases between. Germline values: CDR1 SQVTM, CDR2 ANQGSEA.

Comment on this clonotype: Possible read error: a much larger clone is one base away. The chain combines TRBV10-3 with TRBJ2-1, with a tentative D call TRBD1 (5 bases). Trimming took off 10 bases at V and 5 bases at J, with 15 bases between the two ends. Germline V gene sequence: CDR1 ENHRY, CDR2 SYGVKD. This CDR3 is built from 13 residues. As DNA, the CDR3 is TGTGCCACCAGGGCGGTAGGGAACAATGAGCAGTTCTTC. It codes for CATRAVGNNEQFF.

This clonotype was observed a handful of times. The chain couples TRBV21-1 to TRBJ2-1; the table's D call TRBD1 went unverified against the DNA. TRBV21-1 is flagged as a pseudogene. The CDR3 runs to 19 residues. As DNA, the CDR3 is TGTGCCAGCAGGCCCGGGACAGGGGTCCAAGAGAGCTCCTACAATGAGCAGTTCTTC. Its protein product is CASRPGTGVQESSYNEQFF.

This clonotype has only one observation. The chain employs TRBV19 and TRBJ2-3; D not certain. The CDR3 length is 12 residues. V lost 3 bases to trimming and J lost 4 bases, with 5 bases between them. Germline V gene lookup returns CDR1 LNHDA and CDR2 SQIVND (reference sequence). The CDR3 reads CASSINADTQYF. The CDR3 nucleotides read TGTGCCAGTAGTATCAACGCAGATACGCAGTATTTT.

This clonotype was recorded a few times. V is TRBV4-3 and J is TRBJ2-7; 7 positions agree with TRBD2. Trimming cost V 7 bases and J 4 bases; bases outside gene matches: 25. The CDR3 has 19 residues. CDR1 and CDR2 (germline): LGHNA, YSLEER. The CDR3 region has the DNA TGCGCCAGCACCGAAAAACCATGGGGGGACCGGGAGGTATTTTACGAGCAGTACTTC. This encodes CASTEKPWGDREVFYEQYF.

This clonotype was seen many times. The CDR3 sequence: CAWSVEAGGPDTQYF. The CDR3, as DNA: TGTGCCTGGAGTGTAGAAGCGGGGGGGCCAGATACGCAGTATTTT. V is TRBV30 and J is TRBJ2-3; 10 bases agree with TRBD2. This CDR3 region has 15 residues. CDR1 and CDR2 from the germline V gene are GTSNPN and SVGIG (reference sequence). V dropped 0 bases and J dropped 4; count of bases not matched to a gene: 4.

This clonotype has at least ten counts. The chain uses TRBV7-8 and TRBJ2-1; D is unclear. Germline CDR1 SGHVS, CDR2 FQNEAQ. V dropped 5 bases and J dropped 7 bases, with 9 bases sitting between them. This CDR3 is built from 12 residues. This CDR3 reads CASSLSRNEQFF. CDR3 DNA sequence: TGTGCCAGCAGCCTTTCGCGGAATGAGCAGTTCTTC.

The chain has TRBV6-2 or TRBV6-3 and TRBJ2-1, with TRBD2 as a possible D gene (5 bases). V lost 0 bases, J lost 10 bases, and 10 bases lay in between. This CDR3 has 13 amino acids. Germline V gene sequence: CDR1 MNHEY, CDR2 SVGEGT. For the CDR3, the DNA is TGTGCCAGCAGTTACTCGATGAGGGAAGAGCAGTTCTTC. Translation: CASSYSMREEQFF.

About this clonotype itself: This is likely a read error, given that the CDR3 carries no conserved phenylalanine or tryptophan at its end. The CDR3 here is CASSLTPDTQYS. The CDR3, as DNA: TGTGCCAGCAGCTTGACACCAGATACGCAGTATTCT. The chain recombines TRBV7-6 with TRBJ2-3; no clear D. There are 12 residues in the CDR3. V dropped 3 bases and J dropped 4 bases, with 5 bases sitting between them. CDR1 is SGHVS, CDR2 FNYEAQ, per germline.

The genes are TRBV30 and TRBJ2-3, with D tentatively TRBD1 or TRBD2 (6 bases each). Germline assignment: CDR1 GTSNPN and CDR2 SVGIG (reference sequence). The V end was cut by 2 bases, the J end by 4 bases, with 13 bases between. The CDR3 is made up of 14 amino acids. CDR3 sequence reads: CAWSWGARADTQYF. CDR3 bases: TGTGCCTGGAGTTGGGGGGCAAGAGCAGATACGCAGTATTTT.

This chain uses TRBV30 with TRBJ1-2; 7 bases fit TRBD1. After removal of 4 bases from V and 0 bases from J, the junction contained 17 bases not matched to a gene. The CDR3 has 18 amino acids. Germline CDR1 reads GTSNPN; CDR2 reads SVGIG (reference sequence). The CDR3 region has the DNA TGTGCCTGGACCCTCCTTGCGGGGACAGCCACTTCTAACTATGGCTACACCTTC. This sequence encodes CAWTLLAGTATSNYGYTF.

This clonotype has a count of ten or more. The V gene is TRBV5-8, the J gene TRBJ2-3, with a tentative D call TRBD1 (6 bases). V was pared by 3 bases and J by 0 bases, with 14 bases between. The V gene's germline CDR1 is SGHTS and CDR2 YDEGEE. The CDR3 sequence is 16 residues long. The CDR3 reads CASSWGTRASTDTQYF. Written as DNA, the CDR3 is TGTGCCAGCAGCTGGGGGACAAGAGCGAGCACAGATACGCAGTATTTT.

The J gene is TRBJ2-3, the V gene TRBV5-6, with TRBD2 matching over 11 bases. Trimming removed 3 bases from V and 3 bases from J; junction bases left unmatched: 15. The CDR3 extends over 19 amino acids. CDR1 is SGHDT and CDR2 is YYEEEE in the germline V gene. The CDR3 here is CASSSATSGVKPGTDTQYF. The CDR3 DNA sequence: TGTGCCAGCAGCTCGGCGACTAGCGGGGTCAAACCAGGGACAGATACGCAGTATTTT.

CDR3: CASSPSRDSYEKLFF. In nucleotides, the CDR3 is TGCGCCAGCAGCCCAAGTAGGGACAGCTATGAAAAACTGTTTTTT. The J gene is TRBJ1-4, the V gene TRBV4-3; 7 nucleotides line up with TRBD1. CDR3 length: 15 amino acids. Trimming removed 4 bases from V and 6 bases from J; junction bases left unmatched: 8. Germline V gene sequence: CDR1 LGHNA, CDR2 YSLEER.

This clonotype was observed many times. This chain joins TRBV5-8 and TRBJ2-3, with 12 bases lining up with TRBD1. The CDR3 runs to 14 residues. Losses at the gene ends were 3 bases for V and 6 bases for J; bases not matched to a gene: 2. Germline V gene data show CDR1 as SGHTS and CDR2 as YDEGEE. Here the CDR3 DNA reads TGTGCCAGCAGCTGGGGACAGGGGGCGGATACGCAGTATTTT. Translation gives CASSWGQGADTQYF.

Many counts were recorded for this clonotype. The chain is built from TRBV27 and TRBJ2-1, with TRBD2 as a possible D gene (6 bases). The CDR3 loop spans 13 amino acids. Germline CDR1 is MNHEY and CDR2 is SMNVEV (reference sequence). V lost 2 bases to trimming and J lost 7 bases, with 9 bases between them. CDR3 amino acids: CASSLSGPNEQFF. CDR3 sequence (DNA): TGTGCCAGCAGTTTAAGCGGGCCTAATGAGCAGTTCTTC.

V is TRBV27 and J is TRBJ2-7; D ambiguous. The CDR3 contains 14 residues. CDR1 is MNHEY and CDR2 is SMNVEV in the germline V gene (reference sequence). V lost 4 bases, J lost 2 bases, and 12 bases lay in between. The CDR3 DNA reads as TGTGCCAGCAGTTGGGCGTTGGCTCCCTACGAGCAGTACTTC. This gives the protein CASSWALAPYEQYF.

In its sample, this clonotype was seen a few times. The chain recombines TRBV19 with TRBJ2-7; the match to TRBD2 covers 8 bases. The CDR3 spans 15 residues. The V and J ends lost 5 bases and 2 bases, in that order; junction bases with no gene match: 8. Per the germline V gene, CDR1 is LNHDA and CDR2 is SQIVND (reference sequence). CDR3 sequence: CASSVIAGPTYEQYF. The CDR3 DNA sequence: TGTGCCAGTAGTGTAATAGCGGGGCCAACCTACGAGCAGTACTTC. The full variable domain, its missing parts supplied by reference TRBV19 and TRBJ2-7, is DGGITQSPKYLFRKEGQNVTLSCEQNLNHDAMYWYRQDPGQGLRLIYYSQIVNDFQKGDIAEGYSVSREKKESFPLTVTSAQKNPTAFYLCASSVIAGPTYEQYFGPGTRLTVT.

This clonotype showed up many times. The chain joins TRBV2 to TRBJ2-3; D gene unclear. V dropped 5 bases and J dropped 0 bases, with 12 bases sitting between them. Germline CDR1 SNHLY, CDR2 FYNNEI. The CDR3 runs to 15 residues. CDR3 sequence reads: CASSRSHTSTDTQYF. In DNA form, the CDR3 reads TGTGCCAGCAGTAGGAGCCATACTAGCACAGATACGCAGTATTTT.

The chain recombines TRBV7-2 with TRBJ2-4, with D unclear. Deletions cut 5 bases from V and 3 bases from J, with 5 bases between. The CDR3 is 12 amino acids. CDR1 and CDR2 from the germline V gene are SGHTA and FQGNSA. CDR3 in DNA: TGTGCCAGCAGCCCAGTCAAAAACATTCAGTACTTC. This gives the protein CASSPVKNIQYF. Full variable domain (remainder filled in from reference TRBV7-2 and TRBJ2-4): GAGVSQSPSNKVTEKGKDVELRCDPISGHTALYWYRQSLGQGLEFLIYFQGNSAPDKSGLPSDRFSAERTGGSVSTLTIQRTQQEDSAVYLCASSPVKNIQYFGAGTRLSVL.

CDR3 nucleotides: TGTGCCAGCAGGACAGGCCGGGTGGTGGTTGAGCAGTACTTC. This translates into CASRTGRVVVEQYF. The rearrangement joins TRBV27 to TRBJ2-7, with D maybe TRBD1 (6 bases). Germline V gene lookup returns CDR1 MNHEY and CDR2 SMNVEV (reference sequence). V shed 6 bases and J shed 7 bases, with 19 bases lying between them. The CDR3 has 14 residues.

CDR3 in amino acids: CAWEKSADTQYF. The CDR3 bases are TGTGCCTGGGAGAAAAGCGCAGATACGCAGTATTTT. This sequence joins TRBV30 and TRBJ2-3; the D is unclear. This CDR3 comprises 12 residues. V lost 5 bases to trimming and J lost 4 bases, with 10 bases between them. Germline V gene lookup returns CDR1 GTSNPN and CDR2 SVGIG (reference sequence).